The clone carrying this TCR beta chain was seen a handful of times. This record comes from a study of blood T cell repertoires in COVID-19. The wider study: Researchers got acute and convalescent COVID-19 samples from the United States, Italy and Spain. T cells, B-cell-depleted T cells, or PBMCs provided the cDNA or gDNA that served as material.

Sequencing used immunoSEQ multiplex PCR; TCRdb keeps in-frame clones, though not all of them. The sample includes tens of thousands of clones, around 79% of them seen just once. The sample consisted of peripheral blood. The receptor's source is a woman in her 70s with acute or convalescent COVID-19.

CDR3 coding DNA: TGTGCCTGGAGTTTAAGCGAAACATACAATGAGCAGTTCTTC. Protein sequence: CAWSLSETYNEQFF. V and J are TRBV30 and TRBJ2-1; D is undetermined. This CDR3 has 14 residues. V shed 2 bases and J shed 4 bases, with 12 bases lying between them. From germline, CDR1 is GTSNPN and CDR2 SVGIG (reference sequence). Full variable domain (outside the CDR3, taken from reference TRBV30 and TRBJ2-1): SQTIHQWPATLVQPVGSPLSLECTVEGTSNPNLYWYRQAAGRGLQLLFYSVGIGQISSEVPQNLSASRPQDRQFILSSKKLLLSDSGFYLCAWSLSETYNEQFFGPGTRLTVL.